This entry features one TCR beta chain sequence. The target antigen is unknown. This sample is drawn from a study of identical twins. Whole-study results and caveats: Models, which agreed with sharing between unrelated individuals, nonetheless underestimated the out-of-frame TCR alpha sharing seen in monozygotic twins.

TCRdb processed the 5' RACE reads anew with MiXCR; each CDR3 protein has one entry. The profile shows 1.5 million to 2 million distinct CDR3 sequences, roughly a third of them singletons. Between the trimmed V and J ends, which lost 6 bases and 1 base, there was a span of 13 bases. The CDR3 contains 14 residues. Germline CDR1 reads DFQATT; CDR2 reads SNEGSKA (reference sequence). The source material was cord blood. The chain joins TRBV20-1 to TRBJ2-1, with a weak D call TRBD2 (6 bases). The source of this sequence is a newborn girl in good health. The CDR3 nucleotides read TGCAGTGCGGGGTGGCTAGCGTCCTACAATGAGCAGTTCTTC. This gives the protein CSAGWLASYNEQFF.